This T cell receptor (beta chain) was sequenced in a study of cytomegalovirus exposure and HLA in healthy donors. Notes on the study in general: A link between a missense DCLRE1C variant and TCR beta V- and J-gene trimming emerged from a later analysis.

The CDR3 is made up of 13 amino acids. Per the germline V gene, CDR1 is LNHDA and CDR2 is SQIVND (reference sequence). Between the trimmed V and J ends, which lost 6 bases and 2 bases, there was a span of 10 bases. The PCR made use of 60 Vbeta and 13 Jbeta primers. Method: immunoSEQ multiplex PCR; TCRdb's copy keeps in-frame clones and lacks some. Seen here are 180,000 or so clones, 77% observed once, and the top ten hold about 3.8%. Concerning this clone itself: What it recognizes is unknown.

Sequenced input: PBMCs. The chain is built from TRBV19 and TRBJ1-2, with D perhaps matching TRBD1 (5 bases). This sequence was found in a woman aged 55 to 70 in good health and CMV-seropositive. CDR3 amino acids: CASSSGFNYGYTF. CDR3 in DNA: TGTGCCAGTAGCTCAGGGTTCAACTATGGCTACACCTTC.